These 27 T cell receptor beta chains were all obtained from the same sample, sequenced in a study of identical twins. TCRdb reprocessed the 5' RACE reads via MiXCR and lists one record per CDR3 protein. The table lists nearly 250,000 distinct CDR3 sequences, about 7% of them singletons. Another study also made use of these data, one on yellow fever vaccine responses in identical twins.

Sequences were obtained from memory (CD45RO+) T cells sorted from blood. All receptors come from a woman aged 18-29 years in good health.

In this sample, this clonotype turned up many times. This rearrangement joins TRBV20-1 to TRBJ2-1, with 12 bases that match TRBD2. Germline V gene lookup returns CDR1 DFQATT and CDR2 SNEGSKA (reference sequence). The CDR3 covers 13 residues. The junction had 0 bases not matched to a gene; V was cut back by 5 bases and J by 4 bases. Written as DNA, the CDR3 is TGCAGTGCTGGACTAGCGGGATACAATGAGCAGTTCTTC. It encodes CSAGLAGYNEQFF.

In its sample, this clonotype was seen many times. The rearrangement uses TRBV24-1 and TRBJ2-1; 9 positions agree with TRBD1. The CDR3 spans 15 residues. Trimming cost V 6 bases and J 3 bases; bases outside gene matches: 5. The V gene's germline CDR1 is KGHDR and CDR2 SFDVKD. DNA of the CDR3: TGTGCCACCAGTTCCGGACAGGGGCGCTACAATGAGCAGTTCTTC. Protein: CATSSGQGRYNEQFF.

This clonotype came up a few times. The chain carries TRBV7-9 and TRBJ1-5; D is perhaps TRBD1 (5 bases). This CDR3 comprises 13 residues. V was trimmed by 1 base and J by 6 bases, leaving 7 bases between them. Germline V gene sequence: CDR1 SEHNR, CDR2 FQNEAQ (reference sequence). The CDR3 nucleotides read TGTGCCAGCAGCTTAGGGGACGGTCAGCCCCAGCATTTT. It is translated as CASSLGDGQPQHF. The whole variable domain, filled in from reference TRBV7-9 and TRBJ1-5, reads DTGVSQNPRHKITKRGQNVTFRCDPISEHNRLYWYRQTLGQGPEFLTYFQNEAQLEKSRLLSDRFSAERPKGSFSTLEIQRTEQGDSAMYLCASSLGDGQPQHFGDGTRLSIL.

This clonotype was observed a handful of times. The chain employs TRBV6-5 and TRBJ2-1, with TRBD2 identical over 15 bases. In germline, CDR1 is MNHEY, CDR2 SVGAGI. CDR3 size: 17 residues. V lost 2 bases and J lost 9; bases outside the gene matches: 8. CDR3 nucleotide sequence: TGTGCCAGCAGTTACACCGGACTAGCGGGAGGGGCGGGTGAGCAGTTCTTC. It is translated as CASSYTGLAGGAGEQFF.

This clonotype was observed many times. The chain joins TRBV7-9 to TRBJ2-1, with a tentative D call TRBD2 (6 bases). This CDR3 contains 15 residues. The germline V and J ends were trimmed by 6 bases and 7 bases, with 19 bases remaining between them. CDR1 SEHNR and CDR2 FQNEAQ come from the germline V gene (reference sequence). The CDR3 DNA sequence: TGTGCCAGCAGTCTGGAGGGAGGTGCCGGTAATGAGCAGTTCTTC. Translation: CASSLEGGAGNEQFF.

The sample holds many counts of this clonotype. The V and J genes are TRBV5-1 and TRBJ2-7; TRBD1 aligns across 7 bases. This CDR3 spans 14 amino acids. CDR1 and CDR2 from the germline V gene are SGHRS and YFSETQ. The V gene end was trimmed by 4 bases and the J gene end by 4 bases; junction bases not matched to a gene: 8. The CDR3 here is CASSTGTEVYEQYF. CDR3 nucleotide sequence: TGCGCCAGCAGCACCGGGACAGAAGTGTACGAGCAGTACTTC.

This clonotype has a handful of counts. The chain uses TRBV7-2 and TRBJ2-5; 7 positions match TRBD2. From germline, CDR1 is SGHTA and CDR2 FQGNSA. This CDR3 spans 14 amino acids. Trimming removed 3 bases from V and 5 bases from J; junction bases left unmatched: 6. The chain's CDR3 is CASSFGLERETQYF. CDR3 sequence (DNA): TGTGCCAGCAGCTTTGGACTAGAGAGGGAGACCCAGTACTTC.

Ten or more counts support this clonotype. The V call is TRBV5-1, the J call TRBJ2-1; 13 nucleotides line up with TRBD2. Germline assignment: CDR1 SGHRS and CDR2 YFSETQ. The V gene end was trimmed by 6 bases and the J gene end by 4 bases; junction bases not matched to a gene: 19. This CDR3 is built from 20 residues. The CDR3: CASIRTTSGGASHPYNEQFF. The CDR3 DNA follows: TGCGCCAGCATAAGGACAACTAGCGGGGGGGCCTCTCACCCTTACAATGAGCAGTTCTTC. The entire variable domain, with the rest obtained from reference TRBV5-1 and TRBJ2-1, is as follows: KAGVTQTPRYLIKTRGQQVTLSCSPISGHRSVSWYQQTPGQGLQFLFEYFSETQRNKGNFPGRFSGRQFSNSRSEMNVSTLELGDSALYLCASIRTTSGGASHPYNEQFFGPGTRLTVL.

There are many counts of this clonotype. The chain has TRBV2 and TRBJ2-1; D unresolved. CDR1 is SNHLY, CDR2 FYNNEI, per germline. This CDR3 region has 16 residues. Trimming removed 5 bases from V and 3 bases from J, with 17 bases in between. As DNA, the CDR3 is TGTGCCAGCAGTACCTTTGAAGTGGCCTACTACAATGAGCAGTTCTTC. Protein: CASSTFEVAYYNEQFF.

Many counts were recorded for this clonotype. The chain employs TRBV10-3 and TRBJ2-1; D ambiguous. CDR1 is ENHRY, CDR2 SYGVKD, per germline. V was cut by 3 bases and J by 0 bases, with 6 bases left in between. The CDR3 is 14 residues long. The CDR3 sequence is CAISDRSSYNEQFF. CDR3 sequence (DNA): TGTGCCATCAGTGACAGGAGCTCCTACAATGAGCAGTTCTTC.

This clonotype was seen ten or more times. The chain joins TRBV7-9 to TRBJ1-4; 9 bases map to TRBD1. Germline V gene sequence: CDR1 SEHNR, CDR2 FQNEAQ (reference sequence). The CDR3 is 14 residues long. V shed 4 bases and J 7 bases; nucleotides not matched to a gene: 4. CDR3 bases: TGTGCCAGCAGCTCACAGGGGGCGAGTGAAAAACTGTTTTTT. It is translated as CASSSQGASEKLFF. The full variable domain, completed using reference TRBV7-9 and TRBJ1-4, is DTGVSQNPRHKITKRGQNVTFRCDPISEHNRLYWYRQTLGQGPEFLTYFQNEAQLEKSRLLSDRFSAERPKGSFSTLEIQRTEQGDSAMYLCASSSQGASEKLFFGSGTQLSVL.

This clonotype has just a few counts. This chain connects TRBV4-2 to TRBJ2-5; D unclear. V lost 1 base to trimming and J lost 5 bases, with 14 bases between them. The length of the CDR3 is 15 residues. Germline V lookup: CDR1 LGHNA, CDR2 YNFKEQ. The CDR3 sequence is CASSQGDTLGETQYF. The DNA of the CDR3 is TGTGCCAGCAGCCAAGGTGACACCCTCGGGGAGACCCAGTACTTC.

The genes are TRBV5-1 and TRBJ1-5; tentatively, D is TRBD1 (5 bases). Germline V lookup: CDR1 SGHRS, CDR2 YFSETQ. The CDR3 is 14 residues long. V was shortened by 4 bases and J by 6 bases, with 14 bases between the two germline ends. CDR3 nucleotide sequence: TGCGCCAGCAGCCCGCAAGGGGATGGTCAGCCCCAGCATTTT. Amino acid sequence: CASSPQGDGQPQHF.

This chain connects TRBV20-1 to TRBJ2-1; TRBD1 matches at 7 bases. The trim removed 6 bases at V and 3 bases at J, leaving 8 bases unmatched. The germline V gene has CDR1 DFQATT and CDR2 SNEGSKA (reference sequence). CDR3 length: 14 amino acids. CDR3 sequence reads: CSAPRQGDYNEQFF. The CDR3 DNA sequence: TGCAGTGCGCCGAGACAGGGTGACTACAATGAGCAGTTCTTC.

Ten or more counts support this clonotype. This rearrangement joins TRBV5-1 to TRBJ2-2; D is perhaps TRBD2 (6 bases). The CDR3 is made up of 15 amino acids. The germline CDR1 and CDR2 sequences are SGHRS and YFSETQ. V lost 4 bases to trimming and J lost 4 bases, with 14 bases between them. CDR3 protein: CASSPWGTGTGELFF. Here the CDR3 DNA reads TGCGCCAGCAGCCCGTGGGGGACTGGCACCGGGGAGCTGTTTTTT.

The chain joins TRBV6-1 to TRBJ2-7; 9 positions match TRBD1. V was pared by 2 bases and J by 3 bases, with 5 bases of the junction left unmatched. Germline V gives CDR1 MNHNS, CDR2 SASEGT. This CDR3 spans 15 amino acids. The CDR3 nucleotides are TGTGCCAGCAGTGAATCCCTGACAGGGGGCTACGAGCAGTACGTC. This codes for CASSESLTGGYEQYV.

The rearrangement joins TRBV25-1 to TRBJ2-1; TRBD1 aligns across 11 bases. With V trimmed by 2 bases and J by 6 bases, 3 bases remained unmatched. Germline assignment: CDR1 MGHDK and CDR2 SYGVNS. The CDR3 length is 15 residues. CDR3 DNA sequence: TGTGCCAGCAGTGAAAGTGGGACAGGGGGCAATGAGCAGTTCTTC. It encodes CASSESGTGGNEQFF.

This clonotype was found a few times. A much larger clone differs by one base, so this may be a read error. This chain links TRBV20-1 with TRBJ2-1; D may be TRBD2 (5 bases). Germline values: CDR1 DFQATT, CDR2 SNEGSKA (reference sequence). This CDR3 is 16 amino acids long. In DNA, the CDR3 is TGCTGTGCTAGGCGGGCTATAGGGAGCTCCTACAATGAGCAGTTCTTC. Translated: CCARRAIGSSYNEQFF.

The chain recombines TRBV10-2 with TRBJ2-7; 11 bases align to TRBD2. The CDR3 loop spans 15 amino acids. CDR1 and CDR2 (germline): WSHSY, SAAADI. With V trimmed by 3 bases and J by 2 bases, 3 bases remained unmatched. CDR3 nucleotide sequence: TGCGCCAGCAGTGATAGCGGGAGGGGGACCTACGAGCAGTACTTC. Translated: CASSDSGRGTYEQYF.

This clonotype was seen only a few times. The chain combines TRBV5-5 with TRBJ2-5; D is uncertain. CDR1 and CDR2 from the germline V gene are SGHKS and YYEKEE (reference sequence). Trimming removed 6 bases at V and 4 bases at J, with 13 bases between. The CDR3 has 13 residues. In DNA, the CDR3 is TGTGCCAGCATCCGCGCCTTAGGAGAGACCCAGTACTTC. Amino acids: CASIRALGETQYF.

At least ten counts were recorded for this clonotype. This chain links TRBV27 with TRBJ1-1, with 9 nucleotides matching TRBD1. CDR1 MNHEY and CDR2 SMNVEV come from the germline V gene (reference sequence). CDR3 length equals 16 residues. The V gene end was trimmed by 2 bases and the J gene end by 0 bases; junction bases not matched to a gene: 4. CDR3 protein: CASSLNRGLLNTEAFF. The CDR3 DNA reads as TGTGCCAGCAGTTTAAACAGGGGGCTGTTGAACACTGAAGCTTTCTTT.

This clonotype was seen repeatedly, ten times or more. The J gene is TRBJ2-1, the V gene TRBV20-1; the match to TRBD1 covers 9 bases. The germline V gene encodes CDR1 DFQATT and CDR2 SNEGSKA (reference sequence). V shed 2 bases, J shed 4 bases, and the junction held 9 bases outside the gene matches. This CDR3 spans 16 amino acids. In DNA, the CDR3 is TGCAGTGCTAGAAGGGGAACAGGGGGCTCTTACAATGAGCAGTTCTTC. It is translated as CSARRGTGGSYNEQFF.

This clonotype was detected many times. The chain recombines TRBV20-1 with TRBJ2-7; 13 bases are a match to TRBD2. Germline CDR1 and CDR2: DFQATT and SNEGSKA (reference sequence). V shed 5 bases and J 7 bases; nucleotides not matched to a gene: 8. The CDR3 covers 14 residues. CDR3 region: CSARSTSGGWEQYF. The CDR3 DNA sequence: TGCAGTGCTCGTTCGACTAGCGGGGGGTGGGAGCAGTACTTC.

The chain joins TRBV20-1 to TRBJ1-2; 9 positions match TRBD1. Germline V gene lookup returns CDR1 DFQATT and CDR2 SNEGSKA (reference sequence). V lost 0 bases to trimming and J lost 4 bases; unmatched junction nucleotides: 3. The CDR3 has 14 residues. The CDR3 region is CSARETGGGYGYTF. The DNA for the CDR3 is TGCAGTGCTAGAGAAACAGGGGGCGGCTATGGCTACACCTTC.

The chain is built from TRBV19 and TRBJ2-5; a possible D gene is TRBD1 (6 bases). The V gene's germline CDR1 is LNHDA and CDR2 SQIVND (reference sequence). The V and J ends lost 4 bases and 2 bases respectively, with 17 bases between them. The CDR3 covers 16 residues. DNA of the CDR3: TGTGCCAGTAGTACCCTACCTATCGGGACACAAGAGACCCAGTACTTC. Its protein is CASSTLPIGTQETQYF.

The chain carries TRBV6-5 and TRBJ2-2; 9 bases map to TRBD2. CDR3 length equals 16 residues. In germline, CDR1 is MNHEY, CDR2 SVGAGI. The V segment lost 4 bases and the J segment 5 bases; nucleotides outside the gene matches: 8. The CDR3 loop reads CASSWDYAGGTGELFF. In DNA, the CDR3 is TGTGCCAGCAGTTGGGACTACGCGGGAGGGACCGGGGAGCTGTTTTTT.

This clonotype turned up a few times. The chain links TRBV12-3 or TRBV12-4 to TRBJ2-1; D is perhaps TRBD1 or TRBD2 (5 bases each). The V end was cut by 1 base, the J end by 12 bases, with 10 bases between. The CDR3 totals 12 residues. CDR3 coding DNA: TGTGCCAGCAGTTTAGAATTGAGGGGGCAGTTCTTC. Translating it yields CASSLELRGQFF.